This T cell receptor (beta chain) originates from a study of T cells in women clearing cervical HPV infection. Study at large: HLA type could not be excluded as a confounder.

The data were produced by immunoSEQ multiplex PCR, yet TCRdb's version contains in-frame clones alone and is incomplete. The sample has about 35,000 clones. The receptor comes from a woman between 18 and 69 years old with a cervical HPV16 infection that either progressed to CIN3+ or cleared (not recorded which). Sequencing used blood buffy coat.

Incomplete CDR3 DNA: TGTGCCAGCAGCTTAGATCTTCCCGGGGAG. It translates to CASSLDLPGE. The whole CDR3 protein is CASSLDLPGELFF. This chain uses TRBV11-3 with TRBJ2-2; D uncertain. The read comes to an end 3 residues before the CDR3 does, leaving the germline J gene to fill in the end. CDR3 length equals 13 residues. Per germline, CDR1 SGHNT and CDR2 YENEEA. V lost 0 bases and J lost 6, with 5 bases in between. Filled out from reference TRBV11-3 and TRBJ2-2, the complete variable domain reads EAGVVQSPRYKIIEKKQPVAFWCNPISGHNTLYWYLQNLGQGPELLIRYENEEAVDDSQLPKDRFSAERLKGVDSTLKIQPAELGDSAVYLCASSLDLPGELFFGEGSRLTVL.